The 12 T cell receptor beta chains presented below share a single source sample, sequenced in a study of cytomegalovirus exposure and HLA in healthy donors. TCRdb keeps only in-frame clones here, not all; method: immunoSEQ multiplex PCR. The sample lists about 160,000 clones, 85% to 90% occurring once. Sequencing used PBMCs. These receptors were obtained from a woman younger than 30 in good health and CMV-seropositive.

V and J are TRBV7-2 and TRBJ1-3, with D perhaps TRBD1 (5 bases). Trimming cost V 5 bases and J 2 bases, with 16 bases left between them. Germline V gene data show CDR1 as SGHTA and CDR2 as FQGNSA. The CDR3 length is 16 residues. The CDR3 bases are TGTGCCAGCAGCCATCAACAAGGGGCCGCTGGAAACACCATATATTTT. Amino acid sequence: CASSHQQGAAGNTIYF.

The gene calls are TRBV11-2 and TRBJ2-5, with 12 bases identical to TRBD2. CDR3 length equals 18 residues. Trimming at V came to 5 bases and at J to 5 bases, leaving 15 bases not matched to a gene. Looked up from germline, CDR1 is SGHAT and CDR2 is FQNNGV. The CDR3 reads CASSTHLAGGPVWETQYF. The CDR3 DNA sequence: TGTGCCAGCAGCACGCACCTAGCGGGAGGGCCTGTTTGGGAGACCCAGTACTTC.

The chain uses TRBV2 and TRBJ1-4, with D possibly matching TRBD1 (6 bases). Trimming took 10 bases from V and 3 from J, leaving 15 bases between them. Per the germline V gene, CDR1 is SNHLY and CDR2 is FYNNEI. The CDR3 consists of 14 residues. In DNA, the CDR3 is TGTGCCACTAACCAAGGGGGGGCTAATGAAAAACTGTTTTTT. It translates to CATNQGGANEKLFF.

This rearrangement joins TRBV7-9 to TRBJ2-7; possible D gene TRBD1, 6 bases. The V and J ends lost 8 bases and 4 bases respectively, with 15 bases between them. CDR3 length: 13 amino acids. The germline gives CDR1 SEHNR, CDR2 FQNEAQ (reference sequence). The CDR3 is CASARGQGYEQYF. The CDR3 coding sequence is TGTGCCAGCGCTAGGGGCCAGGGGTACGAGCAGTACTTC.

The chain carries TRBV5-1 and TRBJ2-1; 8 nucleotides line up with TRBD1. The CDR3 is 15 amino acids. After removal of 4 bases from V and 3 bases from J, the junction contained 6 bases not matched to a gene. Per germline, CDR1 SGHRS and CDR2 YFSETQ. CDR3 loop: CASSLTGVIYNEQFF. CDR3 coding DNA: TGCGCCAGCAGCCTGACAGGGGTCATCTACAATGAGCAGTTCTTC.

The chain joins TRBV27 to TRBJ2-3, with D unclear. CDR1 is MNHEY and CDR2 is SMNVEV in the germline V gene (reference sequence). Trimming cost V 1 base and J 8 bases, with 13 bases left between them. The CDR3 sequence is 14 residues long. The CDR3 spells CASSLLSERGTQYF. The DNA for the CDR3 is TGTGCCAGCAGTTTATTGTCCGAACGAGGTACGCAGTATTTT.

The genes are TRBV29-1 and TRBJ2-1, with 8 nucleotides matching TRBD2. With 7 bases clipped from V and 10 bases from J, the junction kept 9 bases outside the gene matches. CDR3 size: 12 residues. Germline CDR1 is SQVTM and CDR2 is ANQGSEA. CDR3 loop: CSARLTSAEQFF. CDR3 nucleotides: TGCAGCGCGCGCCTGACTAGCGCCGAGCAGTTCTTC.

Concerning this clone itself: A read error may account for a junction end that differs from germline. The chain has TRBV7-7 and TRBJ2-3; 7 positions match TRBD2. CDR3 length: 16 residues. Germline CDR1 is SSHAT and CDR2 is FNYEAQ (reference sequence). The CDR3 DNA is TGTGCTAGCACCCAGCGAAGGCTAGCGGACACAGATACGCAGTATTTT. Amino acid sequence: CASTQRRLADTDTQYF.

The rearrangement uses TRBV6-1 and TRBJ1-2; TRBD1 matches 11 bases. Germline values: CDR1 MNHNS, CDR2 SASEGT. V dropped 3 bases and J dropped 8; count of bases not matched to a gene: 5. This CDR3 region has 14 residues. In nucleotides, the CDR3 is TGTGCCAGCAGTGACCGGGACAGGGGGGAGGGCTACACCTTC. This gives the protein CASSDRDRGEGYTF.

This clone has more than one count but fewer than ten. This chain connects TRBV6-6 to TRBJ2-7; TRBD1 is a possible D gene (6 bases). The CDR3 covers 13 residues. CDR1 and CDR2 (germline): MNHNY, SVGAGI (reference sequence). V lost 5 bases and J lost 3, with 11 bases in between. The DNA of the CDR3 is TGTGCCAGCAGTCGAGACAGGAGCTACGAGCAGTACTTC. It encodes CASSRDRSYEQYF.

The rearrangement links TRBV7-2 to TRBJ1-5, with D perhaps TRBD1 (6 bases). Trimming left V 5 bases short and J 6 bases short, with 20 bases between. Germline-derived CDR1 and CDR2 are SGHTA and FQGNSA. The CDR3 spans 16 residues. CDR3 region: CASSVQGSWDRQPQHF. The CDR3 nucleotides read TGTGCCAGCAGCGTACAGGGCTCGTGGGACCGTCAGCCCCAGCATTTT.

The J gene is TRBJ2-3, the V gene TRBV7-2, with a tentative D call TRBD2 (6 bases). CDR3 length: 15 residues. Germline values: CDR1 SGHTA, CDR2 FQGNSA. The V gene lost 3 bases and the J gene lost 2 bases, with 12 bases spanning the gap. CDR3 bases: TGTGCCAGCAGCTTCCAGAGACTAGACACAGATACGCAGTATTTT. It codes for CASSFQRLDTDTQYF. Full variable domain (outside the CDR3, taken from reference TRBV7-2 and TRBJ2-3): GAGVSQSPSNKVTEKGKDVELRCDPISGHTALYWYRQSLGQGLEFLIYFQGNSAPDKSGLPSDRFSAERTGGSVSTLTIQRTQQEDSAVYLCASSFQRLDTDTQYFGPGTRLTVL.